This T cell receptor (beta chain) comes out of a study of shared clonotypes between healthy human individuals (dated by TCRdb to the early 2020s). Context from the whole study: A few men and a couple of women, aged 18 to 49 years, made up the cohort. For each donor, CD4 naive and CD4 memory were each given three plates, CD8 naive was given two plates, and CD8 memory was given one plate. To increase sequencing depth and limit assay-specific biases, TCR repertoire library preparation and sequencing were carried out by different laboratories using diverse techniques. The study deeply sequenced blood TCR repertoires of about 5 healthy adults to estimate repertoire size and the extent of clonotype sharing between individuals. Leukapheresis yielded between about 0.94 and 9.5 billion PBMCs per donor.

CD8 naive samples were CD45RO-negative cells positively selected for CCR7, giving a CD45RA+CCR7+ population that excluded TemRA cells. The donors were healthy, HIV-negative adults who had no recently reported acute infections or vaccinations. Every donor was a Caucasian adult living in Nashville, Tennessee, USA. After blood collection by leukapheresis, PBMCs were isolated using Ficoll-Histopaque density gradient centrifugation and then cryopreserved in the vapor phase of liquid nitrogen. Analytical flow cytometry was used to check the purity and quantity of each magnetically sorted T cell population. Genomic DNA was isolated from each sorted fraction and quantified by UV absorbance on a Nanodrop 2000c. The full study reports these points: Sampling was limited to blood, and TCR repertoires in tissue likely differ from TCR repertoires in blood. Naive subsets generally had larger estimated clonotype richness than memory subsets. Across four donors, 5% to 6% of naive CD4, 3.5% of naive CD8, around 2.5% of memory CD4, and 0.4% to 0.45% of memory CD8 clonotypes were shared. Compared with non-shared clonotypes, the clonotypes found in all four sorted-subset donors had higher generation probabilities. Even with the large sequencing depth, rarefaction of the sorted-subset datasets indicated that sequencing was incomplete. Based on pairwise subsampling, the degree of clonotype sharing among donors was expected to be affected by sequencing depth. Because the study included only a small number of donors, the genetic and exposure-history diversity represented was limited.

To note about this clone: Its recognized antigen is unknown. The sample holds no much larger clone one base away, and base qualities are not on file. Other DNA sequences from this sample encode an identical CDR3 as well.

Using the deep immunoSEQ assay, multiplex PCR amplified TCR CDR3 regions from genomic DNA. Genomic DNA extracted from each cell subset was distributed evenly over all wells of several immunoSEQ 96-well plates, and each plate served as one replicate. For sorted subsets, roughly 200 ng genomic DNA, equal to tens of thousands of T cell genomes, was loaded into each replicate PCR. The purified libraries were quantified using a Qubit 3.0 fluorometer, sized with a Bioanalyzer 2100, and then quantified again using the KAPA Library Quantification kit. Every immunoSEQ 96-well plate was sequenced on a dedicated single-read 150-cycle Illumina NextSeq 550 flow cell. The study's own analysis went as follows. Because the immunoSEQ output included only junctional sequences and no quality scores, the filtering could not be the same as the filtering used for full-length reads. Sequences were annotated with PyIR, a Python wrapper for IgBLAST v1.9, and V/J genes and CDR3 were assigned using IMGT germline references. Reads were filtered out if the reads had weak V/J assignments (E-value above 1e-6), no CDR3, stop codons, out-of-frame junctions, or ambiguous translated residues. V3J clonotypes were defined as sequences sharing an identical inferred V gene, J gene, and CDR3 amino acid sequence. Percentage overlap between repertoires was computed as shared unique clonotypes divided by the size of the smaller repertoire. RTK rarefaction, the Chao1 estimator, and Recon v2.1 estimates of unobserved clonotypes were used to assess repertoire richness. OLGA was used to compute generation probabilities for all TCRbeta clonotypes that the gDNA method yielded from a handful of donors. The table was pulled from immuneACCESS by TCRdb, which kept in-frame rearrangements only. Such tables lose some clones; where checked, under half of the loss comes from unresolved V genes, and the rest has no known cause. The V and J calls and clone size come from that table; D and trimming were worked out from the DNA. Recorded for this sample are some 740,000 clones; over 90% of them occurred a single time. The top ten clones comprise 24% of the sample.

The CDR1 and CDR2 encoded by the germline V gene are SGDLS and YYNGEE. V and J lose 0 bases and 0 bases, and a span of 3 bases separates them. CDR3 length: 13 amino acids, cysteine to phenylalanine. The retained sequence is limited to the CDR3, 39 bases, with the frame set at the first base. Sequenced: naive CD8+ T cells sorted from blood. The sample's cell subset or site, from its label and the paper: CD45RA+CCR7+. This receptor was taken from a young man in good health. The V gene is TRBV9 and the J gene is TRBJ1-1; the D gene assignment is ambiguous. The nucleotide sequence reads as follows: TGTGCCAGCAGCGTAGTTCTGAACACTGAAGCTTTCTTT. It codes for CASSVVLNTEAFF.